The 7 T cell receptor beta chains below all came from one sample that was sequenced in a study of T-cell memory formation after mild COVID-19. TCRdb re-derived calls from the 5' RACE reads in MiXCR, one entry per CDR3 protein. The table records some 450,000 distinct CDR3 sequences, roughly 18% of them present only once. Sequenced input: PBMCs or a T cell subset sorted from them (not recorded which). Receptor source: a man younger than 35 who had mild COVID-19 (a few samples of this study predate the infection). Cell type and time point are not known.

The chain carries TRBV6-2 or TRBV6-3 and TRBJ1-2, with 10 bases aligning to TRBD1. The CDR3 is 16 amino acids. Trimming cost V 6 bases and J 2 bases; bases outside gene matches: 9. In germline, CDR1 is MNHEY, CDR2 SVGEGT. CDR3 amino acids: CASRRNDRGPNYGYTF. CDR3 DNA sequence: TGTGCCAGCAGAAGAAATGACAGGGGGCCGAACTATGGCTACACCTTC.

This clonotype was seen more than once but under ten times. The genes are TRBV7-9 and TRBJ2-7, with D possibly TRBD1 on 5 matching bases. Trimming took 5 bases from V and 1 from J, leaving 18 bases between them. Germline V gene lookup returns CDR1 SEHNR and CDR2 FQNEAQ (reference sequence). This CDR3 spans 16 amino acids. The CDR3 nucleotides read TGTGCCAGCAGCCCAACCCAGGGTGTTGGGTCCTACGAGCAGTACTTC. It specifies CASSPTQGVGSYEQYF.

This clonotype was found a few times. V gene TRBV11-2 combines with J gene TRBJ2-7; TRBD1 matches 8 bases. CDR3 length: 15 residues. Per the germline V gene, CDR1 is SGHAT and CDR2 is FQNNGV. V lost 0 bases to trimming and J lost 2 bases; unmatched junction nucleotides: 3. For the CDR3, the DNA is TGTGCCAGCAGCTTAGACCCAGGGGGCGCCTACGAGCAGTACTTC. It translates to CASSLDPGGAYEQYF.

This clonotype was picked up a small number of times. The V and J genes are TRBV4-3 and TRBJ2-5; TRBD1 agrees at 7 bases. V shed 1 base and J 4 bases; nucleotides not matched to a gene: 9. The germline CDR1 and CDR2 sequences are LGHNA and YSLEER. This CDR3 is 16 amino acids long. CDR3 in amino acids: CASSQGEGAVSETQYF. CDR3 DNA: TGCGCCAGCAGCCAAGGAGAGGGGGCCGTTTCAGAGACCCAGTACTTC.

The gene calls are TRBV20-1 and TRBJ1-1; D may be TRBD1 (5 bases). The V gene lost 4 bases and the J gene lost 2 bases, with 11 bases spanning the gap. Germline values: CDR1 DFQATT, CDR2 SNEGSKA (reference sequence). The CDR3 sequence is 13 residues long. The CDR3 is CSAIGGPNTEAFF. The DNA of the CDR3 is TGCAGTGCTATCGGGGGTCCCAACACTGAAGCTTTCTTT.

This clonotype was detected a few times. The chain couples TRBV4-3 to TRBJ2-1, with D possibly TRBD2 on 5 matching bases. Germline CDR1 LGHNA, CDR2 YSLEER. Trimming left V 1 base short and J 2 bases short, with 9 bases between. This CDR3 is 15 amino acids long. The CDR3, as DNA: TGCGCCAGCAGCCAAGCCCCCGGGACCTACAATGAGCAGTTCTTC. Amino acids: CASSQAPGTYNEQFF.

This clonotype was seen only a few times. This chain links TRBV20-1 with TRBJ2-3; TRBD1 aligns across 8 bases. The germline gives CDR1 DFQATT, CDR2 SNEGSKA (reference sequence). V was pared by 1 base and J by 1 base, with 7 bases of the junction left unmatched. This CDR3 contains 16 residues. CDR3 residues: CSARALRGRRTDTQYF. Here the CDR3 DNA reads TGCAGTGCTAGAGCTCTCAGGGGGCGCCGCACAGATACGCAGTATTTT.